This TCR beta chain was retrieved from a study of shared clonotypes between healthy human individuals. This CDR3 region has 14 residues. V dropped 6 bases and J dropped 6; count of bases not matched to a gene: 4. Per germline, CDR1 MNHEY and CDR2 SVGAGI. Using immunoSEQ multiplex PCR, the repertoire was profiled, and TCRdb retains in-frame clones only, with some absent. The sample has some 1.4 million clones; over 95% are singletons. Nashville, Tennessee was home to all donors, each a Caucasian adult. A split of CD4+ cells into CD45RA+ naive and CD45RA-negative memory subsets was performed. Study-level points and caveats: What limited the represented genetic and exposure-history diversity was the small number of donors. Across a handful of donors, naive CD4 shared 5% to 5.5%, naive CD8 about 3.2%, memory CD4 roughly 2.4%, memory CD8 about 0.38%.

This clone has just one count. Its antigen is still unknown. Sequencing used naive CD4+ T cells sorted from blood. The subset was: CD45RA+ positively selected. The chain has TRBV6-5 and TRBJ2-1, with 11 bases that match TRBD2. The source is a man aged 25-45 years in good health. DNA of the CDR3: TGTGCCAGCAGAATAGCGGGAGGGCCCAATGAGCAGTTCTTC. It encodes CASRIAGGPNEQFF.